A single sample is the source of the 17 T cell receptor beta chains below, sequenced in a study of blood T cell repertoires in COVID-19. The assay was immunoSEQ multiplex PCR, and TCRdb's table has in-frame clones only and misses some. The sample records approximately 220,000 clones, 80% to 90% being singletons. The sample was peripheral blood. Source of these receptors: a man aged 55 to 70 who had recovered from COVID-19.

DNA of the CDR3: TGTGCCAGCAGCGTAGGTGGTCGGCTAGCGGGTAAAGAGACCCAGTACTTC. This codes for CASSVGGRLAGKETQYF. This chain joins TRBV9 and TRBJ2-5; 8 nucleotides align to TRBD2. The germline V gene encodes CDR1 SGDLS and CDR2 YYNGEE. This CDR3 is built from 17 residues. V lost 0 bases to trimming and J lost 3 bases; unmatched junction nucleotides: 10.

The gene calls are TRBV9 and TRBJ2-5; 7 bases agree with TRBD1. This CDR3 comprises 20 residues. The germline gives CDR1 SGDLS, CDR2 YYNGEE. The trim removed 0 bases at V and 5 bases at J, leaving 22 bases unmatched. The CDR3 region has the DNA TGTGCCAGCAGCGTAGGACGGGTGAGGACAGGCCACGGGCCTCAGGAGACCCAGTACTTC. Translation: CASSVGRVRTGHGPQETQYF.

This chain connects TRBV12-3 or TRBV12-4 to TRBJ1-1; no firm D call. Trimming took off 3 bases at V and 7 bases at J, with 6 bases between the two ends. This CDR3 has 11 residues. The CDR3 spells CASSFRGEAFF. CDR3 sequence (DNA): TGTGCCAGCAGTTTTCGGGGTGAAGCTTTCTTT.

The chain employs TRBV4-3 and TRBJ1-2, with a possible D match to TRBD1 (6 bases). Germline CDR1 and CDR2: LGHNA and YSLEER. This CDR3 contains 16 residues. Between the trimmed V and J ends, which lost 0 bases and 2 bases, there was a span of 13 bases. CDR3 loop: CASSQDRGQRNYGYTF. The CDR3, as DNA: TGCGCCAGCAGCCAAGATAGAGGACAGCGGAACTATGGCTACACCTTC.

The chain joins TRBV27 to TRBJ1-5; 8 positions match TRBD1. Losses at the gene ends were 10 bases for V and 6 bases for J; bases not matched to a gene: 11. This CDR3 is 14 amino acids long. Germline CDR1 reads MNHEY; CDR2 reads SMNVEV (reference sequence). This CDR3 is CATSRTGSTQPQHF. DNA of the CDR3: TGTGCCACCTCGAGGACAGGGTCGACTCAGCCCCAGCATTTT.

V usage is TRBV7-7 and J usage is TRBJ1-3; D may be TRBD1 (6 bases). With 5 bases removed from V and 4 bases from J, the gap between germline ends came to 24 bases. Germline values: CDR1 SSHAT, CDR2 FNYEAQ (reference sequence). The CDR3 has 18 residues. The CDR3 reads CASSASIPLGGQGNTIYF. The CDR3 DNA follows: TGTGCCAGCAGCGCGAGTATACCCCTGGGGGGGCAAGGAAACACCATATATTTT.

A single count supports this clone. The chain has TRBV5-4 and TRBJ2-3; 7 nucleotides agree with TRBD2. CDR1 SGHNT and CDR2 YYREEE come from the germline V gene (reference sequence). The CDR3 has 13 residues. Losses at the gene ends were 6 bases for V and 6 bases for J; bases not matched to a gene: 7. CDR3: CASTPRGGDTQYF. The CDR3 region has the DNA TGTGCCAGCACCCCCCGGGGAGGGGATACGCAGTATTTT.

This clone was observed a single time. The rearrangement uses TRBV30 and TRBJ1-4; TRBD1 aligns across 7 bases. CDR1 is GTSNPN, CDR2 SVGIG, per germline (reference sequence). V lost 4 bases and J lost 4; bases outside the gene matches: 3. This CDR3 is built from 13 residues. The CDR3 sequence: CAWNRGFNEKLFF. As DNA, the CDR3 is TGTGCCTGGAACAGGGGATTTAATGAAAAACTGTTTTTT.

The chain carries TRBV9 and TRBJ2-7; 9 bases fit TRBD1. CDR1 is SGDLS and CDR2 is YYNGEE in the germline V gene. The CDR3 sequence is 16 residues long. The trim removed 2 bases at V and 2 bases at J, leaving 8 bases unmatched. CDR3 DNA: TGTGCCAGCAGCGTGACCGGGACAGGGTTCCCCTACGAGCAGTACTTC. Translating it yields CASSVTGTGFPYEQYF.

This clone was detected only a few times. The chain links TRBV2 to TRBJ2-2, with D perhaps matching TRBD1 (7 bases). Trimming removed 8 bases from V and 3 bases from J, with 16 bases in between. The length of the CDR3 is 15 residues. Germline CDR1 SNHLY, CDR2 FYNNEI. CDR3 nucleotide sequence: TGTGCCAGCTCCCCCATCAGGGGGGACACCGGGGAGCTGTTTTTT. Its translation: CASSPIRGDTGELFF. Full variable domain (missing parts from reference TRBV2 and TRBJ2-2): EPEVTQTPSHQVTQMGQEVILRCVPISNHLYFYWYRQILGQKVEFLVSFYNNEISEKSEIFDDQFSVERPDGSNFTLKIRSTKLEDSAMYFCASSPIRGDTGELFFGEGSRLTVL.

The CDR3 loop reads CASSIGGLAGGRGEQFF. The CDR3 DNA reads as TGTGCCAGTAGTATAGGGGGACTAGCGGGAGGACGGGGTGAGCAGTTCTTC. The chain is built from TRBV19 and TRBJ2-1, with 15 positions matching TRBD2. V shed 1 base and J 9 bases; nucleotides not matched to a gene: 7. This CDR3 has 17 amino acids. Germline-derived CDR1 and CDR2 are LNHDA and SQIVND (reference sequence).

The chain carries TRBV11-2 and TRBJ1-1, with TRBD1 as a possible D gene (5 bases). The germline V gene encodes CDR1 SGHAT and CDR2 FQNNGV. The CDR3 length is 13 residues. Trimming cost V 6 bases and J 3 bases, with 11 bases left between them. CDR3 nucleotide sequence: TGTGCCAGCAGTTTGCAGGGTCACACTGAAGCTTTCTTT. Protein: CASSLQGHTEAFF.

This clone was seen a single time. Sequence at one end of the junction differs from germline and may be a read error. Other DNA sequences in this specimen translate into the identical CDR3. The V and J genes are TRBV27 and TRBJ1-2; D may be TRBD1 (5 bases). Germline-derived CDR1 and CDR2 are MNHEY and SMNVEV (reference sequence). The CDR3 spans 14 residues. CDR3: CASSLWRTGYGYTF. The CDR3 DNA follows: TGTGCTAGCAGTTTATGGAGAACAGGCTATGGCTACACCTTC.

V usage is TRBV18 and J usage is TRBJ2-7, with 13 positions matching TRBD2. CDR3 length: 19 residues. The J segment lost 7 bases and the V segment lost 3 bases, leaving 18 bases of the junction unmatched. CDR1 KGHSH and CDR2 LQKENI come from the germline V gene. CDR3 loop: CASSPFTGTSGDDATEQYF. CDR3 nucleotide sequence: TGTGCCAGCTCACCGTTCACCGGGACTAGCGGGGACGATGCCACAGAGCAGTACTTC.

CDR3 DNA: TGTGCCTGGGTCGCCTGGACTAGCGGGAGGGCCGCTGAGCAGTTCTTC. Translated: CAWVAWTSGRAAEQFF. This sequence joins TRBV30 and TRBJ2-1, with 15 bases aligning to TRBD2. Germline V gene lookup returns CDR1 GTSNPN and CDR2 SVGIG (reference sequence). The J segment lost 9 bases and the V segment lost 5 bases, leaving 11 bases of the junction unmatched. There are 16 residues in the CDR3.

The V gene is TRBV7-9, the J gene TRBJ1-5, with 7 nucleotides matching TRBD1. Germline values: CDR1 SEHNR, CDR2 FQNEAQ (reference sequence). With 0 bases clipped from V and 11 bases from J, the junction kept 1 base outside the gene matches. The CDR3 extends over 12 amino acids. The CDR3 loop reads CASSLADRAQHF. The CDR3 DNA is TGTGCCAGCAGCTTAGCCGACAGGGCCCAGCATTTT. Looking up the rest from reference TRBV7-9 and TRBJ1-5 gives the full variable domain: DTGVSQNPRHKITKRGQNVTFRCDPISEHNRLYWYRQTLGQGPEFLTYFQNEAQLEKSRLLSDRFSAERPKGSFSTLEIQRTEQGDSAMYLCASSLADRAQHFGDGTRLSIL.

This clone was observed once. The CDR3 DNA reads TGTGCCAGCAACTCGCTCGGGGGACTAGACGAGCAGTACTTC. Residues: CASNSLGGLDEQYF. This chain uses TRBV28 with TRBJ2-7; 8 nucleotides align to TRBD2. Germline V gene lookup returns CDR1 MDHEN and CDR2 SYDVKM. J gave up 5 bases and V 7 bases, and 10 bases lay outside the gene matches. The CDR3 contains 14 residues.